This is a list of T cell receptor beta chains from one sample in a study of molecular identifiers for immune sequencing clone quantification. TCRdb itself ran the PCR reads through MiXCR, one entry per CDR3 protein. Counted here are approximately 500,000 distinct CDR3 sequences, 20% to 25% occurring once; the ten biggest clones make up approximately 0.84%. Sequencing was performed on naive CD8+ T cells from blood, with Jurkat cell RNA spiked in. These receptors were collected from a human donor in good health. Some libraries in this study had Jurkat cell RNA spiked in. CDR3s include the opening cysteine and the closing phenylalanine or tryptophan. Each record gives: J gene, V gene, CDR3 protein.

TRBJ2-1,TRBV29-1,CSVVPLDRTYNEQFF
TRBJ2-3,TRBV7-6,CASSLAQVDGGRDTQYF
TRBJ2-7,TRBV5-6,CASSFVPSSSYEQYF
TRBJ2-7,TRBV11-3,CASSRDGYEQYF
TRBJ1-1,TRBV7-9,CASSLSDGYTEAFF
TRBJ2-7,TRBV6-1,CASSEVSGRIYEQYF
TRBJ2-7,TRBV10-3,CAISGGGDSEYF
TRBJ1-2,TRBV5-1,CASSQGQGWSNYGYTF
TRBJ2-7,TRBV10-3,CAISAVDNSYEQYF
TRBJ2-7,TRBV12-3/TRBV12-4,CASSCAGNPYEQYF
TRBJ2-2,TRBV13,CASVQGAYTGELFF
TRBJ2-5,TRBV9,CASSGPGTSYVPQYF
TRBJ1-1,TRBV4-1,CASSQVRTGEDAEAFF
TRBJ2-7,TRBV19,CASERVAGEQYF
TRBJ2-3,TRBV3-1,CASSLTGITTDTQYF
TRBJ2-7,TRBV6-6,CASSQDTYEQYF
TRBJ2-7,TRBV6-2/TRBV6-3,CASTYVGEDEQYF
TRBJ2-4,TRBV6-1,CASNKPGAANIQYF
TRBJ1-2,TRBV28,CASSFTQNQGYTF
TRBJ1-1,TRBV24-1,CATSDYQGISPEAFF
TRBJ2-7,TRBV12-3/TRBV12-4,CASSDRGTYEQYF
TRBJ2-2,TRBV7-8,CASNLPDRANTGEPFF
TRBJ2-5,TRBV4-1,CANSQDFRKETQYF
TRBJ2-1,TRBV6-2/TRBV6-3,CASRETLSSYNEQFF